These T cell receptor beta chains were read from a single sample in a study of blood T cell repertoires in COVID-19. This table comes from immunoSEQ multiplex PCR, and its TCRdb copy is limited to in-frame clones, with some not included. Among about 120,000 clones listed, 80% to 90% were seen once. Material: peripheral blood. These receptors were obtained from a woman aged 70-85 years with acute or convalescent COVID-19. The CDR3 runs from the conserved cysteine through the conserved F or W. D genes are given only for firm matches. The size of a clone is reported for some rows only, either as once, few or many, or as a class for expanded clones.

j_call,clone_size,v_call,d_call,cdr3_nt,cdr3_aa
TRBJ2-3,NA,TRBV4-2,TRBD2,TGTGCCAGCAGCCAAGGAACTACAACGGGAGGGACAGATACGCAGTATTTT,CASSQGTTTGGTDTQYF
TRBJ2-7,NA,TRBV3-1/TRBV3-2,TRBD2,TGTGCCAGCAGCCAATCAGCGGGGGGCAACGAGCAGTACTTC,CASSQSAGGNEQYF
TRBJ2-1,NA,TRBV27,TRBD2,TGTGCCAGCAGCCTTAGCGGGGGGTCGTACAATGAGCAGTTCTTC,CASSLSGGSYNEQFF
TRBJ1-1,few,TRBV5-1,NA,TGCGCCAGCAGTCAACAGGGTGGCGGCACTGAAGCTTTCTTT,CASSQQGGGTEAFF
TRBJ2-1,NA,TRBV3-1/TRBV3-2,NA,TGTGCCAGCAGCCAATGGTACTCATCTTACAATGAGCAGTTCTTC,CASSQWYSSYNEQFF
TRBJ2-7,NA,TRBV29-1,TRBD1,TGCAGCGTTGCGTTAGGACAGGGGTCGGGTGAGCAGTACTTC,CSVALGQGSGEQYF
TRBJ2-5,NA,TRBV2,TRBD2,TGTGCCAGCAGTTGGGGACTAGCAGATGAAGAGACCCAGTACTTC,CASSWGLADEETQYF
TRBJ2-1,NA,TRBV6-1,TRBD2,TGTGCCAGCAGTGAATTGCGAGCGGGGATGAAGAGGGATGAGCAGTTCTTC,CASSELRAGMKRDEQFF
TRBJ1-1,once,TRBV10-3,TRBD1,TGTGCCATCAGGAAGGACAGGGGCGACACTGAAGCTTTCTTT,CAIRKDRGDTEAFF
TRBJ1-1,NA,TRBV7-9,NA,TGTGCCAGCAGCCCCATCGGGGGGTCCTCACTCATGAACACTGAAGCTTTCTTT,CASSPIGGSSLMNTEAFF
TRBJ2-7,NA,TRBV12-3/TRBV12-4,TRBD1,TGTGCCAGCAGACGGGGACAGAGCTACGAGCAGTACTTC,CASRRGQSYEQYF
TRBJ2-3,NA,TRBV19,TRBD2,TGTGCCAGTGGTACGGGGGGGGCAGATACGCAGTATTTT,CASGTGGADTQYF
TRBJ2-7,NA,TRBV7-2,TRBD1,TGTGCCAGCAGCTCCGGGACAGGCTTCTCCTACGAGCAGTACTTC,CASSSGTGFSYEQYF
TRBJ2-7,NA,TRBV29-1,TRBD1,TGCAGCGTTGACGGGACAGCCAGCTCCTACGAGCAGTACTTC,CSVDGTASSYEQYF
TRBJ1-1,NA,TRBV28,NA,TGTGCCAGCAGTTACCCATGGGAGGGGGGAAACACTGAAGCTTTCTTT,CASSYPWEGGNTEAFF
TRBJ1-1,NA,TRBV11-3,TRBD1,TGTGCCAGCAGCTCTCCGGGGGACAGGGGGCGGACTGAAGCTTTCTTT,CASSSPGDRGRTEAFF
TRBJ2-2,NA,TRBV7-9,TRBD1,TGTGCCAGCAGGCCCAGGGCGGGACAGGAGAACACCGGGGAGCTGTTTTTT,CASRPRAGQENTGELFF
TRBJ1-2,once,TRBV28,TRBD1,TGTGCCAGCAGCATCTACGACAACGACAGGGCCTATGGCTACACCTTC,CASSIYDNDRAYGYTF
TRBJ2-5,few,TRBV10-3,TRBD1,TGTGCCATCAGTGAGTCGACAGGGGAAGAGACCCAGTACTTC,CAISESTGEETQYF
TRBJ1-5,NA,TRBV27,NA,TGTGCCAGCAGCCCTACTTTGCGGGCAAGCTTTAGCAATCAGCCCCAGCATTTT,CASSPTLRASFSNQPQHF
TRBJ2-1,NA,TRBV11-3,TRBD1,TGTGCCAGCAGCTTAGAACAGGGGGTATACAATGAGCAGTTCTTC,CASSLEQGVYNEQFF
TRBJ2-7,NA,TRBV4-1,NA,TGCGCCAGCAGCCAAACAGTCTCCCTCTCCTACGAGCAGTACTTC,CASSQTVSLSYEQYF
TRBJ2-3,NA,TRBV5-6,NA,TGTGCCAGCAGGGAGTGGGGGGACGATACGCAGTATTTT,CASREWGDDTQYF
TRBJ1-5,NA,TRBV6-5,TRBD1,TGTGCCAGCAGCAACAGGGGATTGCAGCCCCAGCATTTT,CASSNRGLQPQHF
TRBJ2-7,NA,TRBV5-5,TRBD2,TGTGCCAGCAGCTTCGGGGGGGCTGGAAACGAGCAGTACTTC,CASSFGGAGNEQYF
TRBJ2-2,NA,TRBV9,NA,TGTGCCAGCAGCACTCTGGGACTCCGCGGGGAGCTGTTTTTT,CASSTLGLRGELFF
TRBJ1-5,NA,TRBV18,NA,TGTGCCAGCTCACGCTCACAGGGTGGGTATCAGCCCCAGCATTTT,CASSRSQGGYQPQHF
TRBJ1-6,NA,TRBV9,NA,TGTGCCAGCAGCGTAGCGGGGGATTCACCCCTCCACTTT,CASSVAGDSPLHF
TRBJ1-6,NA,TRBV4-1,TRBD1,TGCGCCAGCAGCCAAGGACAGGGATTATATAATTCACCCCTCCACTTT,CASSQGQGLYNSPLHF
TRBJ2-7,NA,TRBV30,NA,TGTGCCTGGAGTATGTTCGGTAAAGGGGCAACCGAGCAGTACTTC,CAWSMFGKGATEQYF
TRBJ2-5,NA,TRBV24-1,TRBD2,TGTGCCACCAGTGACTCCATGGGGGGGGTCCCCCAAGAGACCCAGTACTTC,CATSDSMGGVPQETQYF
TRBJ2-5,NA,TRBV5-1,NA,TGCGCCAGCAGCTTCGATTCGACAGGCCAGACCCAGTACTTC,CASSFDSTGQTQYF
TRBJ1-2,NA,TRBV3-1/TRBV3-2,NA,TGTGCCAGCAGCCACACAGGAAGGCGGTTTGGTGGCTACACCTTC,CASSHTGRRFGGYTF
TRBJ1-2,NA,TRBV9,TRBD1,TGTGCCAGCAGCGGACAGGGCCTTTATGGCTACACCTTC,CASSGQGLYGYTF
TRBJ1-1,NA,TRBV6-1,NA,TGTGCCAGCAGTGAAGCTCAGGGCTTGGCGAACACTGAAGCTTTCTTT,CASSEAQGLANTEAFF
TRBJ1-2,NA,TRBV30,NA,TGTGCCTGGAGTTGGAGGTGGGGAGAACTGAATGGCTACACCTTC,CAWSWRWGELNGYTF
TRBJ2-7,NA,TRBV5-3,TRBD1,TGTGCCAGAAGCTTGGTGGGGATCGGCAGGGGGTCCTACGAGCAGTACTTC,CARSLVGIGRGSYEQYF
TRBJ1-6,NA,TRBV6-1,NA,TGTGCCAGCAGTGCTAATCCCGGGACACTGGCCTCACCCCTCCACTTT,CASSANPGTLASPLHF
TRBJ2-5,once,TRBV10-3,NA,TGTGCCATCCGCTTTGGGGGGGGCACACAGGAGACCCAGTACTTC,CAIRFGGGTQETQYF
TRBJ1-5,NA,TRBV29-1,TRBD1,TGCAGCGTTCTTACAGGGGGCCGTCAGCCCCAGCATTTT,CSVLTGGRQPQHF
TRBJ1-1,NA,TRBV10-2,NA,TGCGCCAGCAGAGTAGACACTGAAGCTTTCTTT,CASRVDTEAFF
TRBJ2-7,NA,TRBV7-8,TRBD1,TGTGCCAGCAGCTCCGGGACAGGGAGCTACGAGCAGTACTTC,CASSSGTGSYEQYF
TRBJ2-3,NA,TRBV5-4,NA,TGTGCCAGCAGCTTAGGGGCGAGCACAGATACGCAGTATTTT,CASSLGASTDTQYF
TRBJ2-1,NA,TRBV7-9,TRBD2,TGTGCCAGCAGCTTAAGGGCGGCGGCGGGGGGGCTCGGCTACAATGAGCAGTTCTTC,CASSLRAAAGGLGYNEQFF
TRBJ2-5,NA,TRBV25-1,TRBD2,TGTGCCAGCACCCACGGTAGGGAGGGGGAGACCCAGTACTTC,CASTHGREGETQYF
TRBJ2-5,NA,TRBV5-4,NA,TGTGCCAGCAGCTTGGAAGAGTTTTCGGAGACCCAGTACTTC,CASSLEEFSETQYF
TRBJ2-2,NA,TRBV4-2,TRBD1,TGTGCCAGCAGCCAACCGGGACAGGGTTACACCGGGGAGCTGTTTTTT,CASSQPGQGYTGELFF
TRBJ1-5,NA,TRBV19,TRBD1,TGTGCCAGTAGTAGAACCCCGGGACAGGGGAGTGGACAGCCCCAGCATTTT,CASSRTPGQGSGQPQHF
TRBJ1-2,NA,TRBV6-1,NA,TGTGCCAGCAGTGACAGTTACTATGGCTACACCTTC,CASSDSYYGYTF